One sample yielded the 11 T cell receptor beta chains listed below, sequenced in a study of OX40 agonist ivuxolimab in advanced cancers. Here immunoSEQ multiplex PCR was the method, and the copy in TCRdb shows in-frame clones only, minus some. This repertoire shows more than 55,000 clones, about 85% found once; its top ten account for 5% to 6.5%. The sequences come from CD4+ or CD8+ T cells sorted from blood, collected in a trial of the OX40 agonist ivuxolimab. The receptors come from an adult with an advanced solid tumor such as melanoma, head and neck, liver or kidney cancer.

The chain joins TRBV4-3 to TRBJ2-3, with 9 bases matching TRBD2. This CDR3 is built from 20 residues. The ends lost 0 bases at V and 4 bases at J; junction bases unmatched: 17. Germline loops: CDR1 LGHNA, CDR2 YSLEER. The CDR3 reads CASSQDGPSGTPDRADTQYF. The CDR3 coding sequence is TGCGCCAGCAGCCAAGATGGTCCTAGCGGGACGCCCGATCGCGCAGATACGCAGTATTTT.

The rearrangement links TRBV7-8 to TRBJ2-1; the match to TRBD2 covers 7 bases. CDR3 length: 16 residues. CDR1 and CDR2 (germline): SGHVS, FQNEAQ. J gave up 4 bases and V 8 bases, and 14 bases lay outside the gene matches. The CDR3 protein is CASVRLEGGIYNEQFF. The CDR3 DNA sequence: TGTGCCAGCGTCCGGCTAGAGGGAGGGATATACAATGAGCAGTTCTTC.

The chain joins TRBV10-2 to TRBJ1-5; 7 bases match TRBD1. CDR1 WSHSY and CDR2 SAAADI come from the germline V gene. V was pared by 6 bases and J by 0 bases, with 8 bases of the junction left unmatched. This CDR3 contains 16 residues. The CDR3 sequence: CASSQGTENSNQPQHF. The CDR3 nucleotides are TGCGCCAGCAGCCAGGGGACAGAAAATAGCAATCAGCCCCAGCATTTT.

In its sample, this clone was seen a few times. V and J are TRBV2 and TRBJ2-1; D unclear. The CDR3 contains 14 residues. The germline V and J ends were trimmed by 7 bases and 0 bases, with 10 bases remaining between them. The V gene's germline CDR1 is SNHLY and CDR2 FYNNEI. The CDR3 nucleotides are TGTGCCAGCATTCCATTTAGCTCCTACAATGAGCAGTTCTTC. Translated, it gives CASIPFSSYNEQFF.

This sequence joins TRBV13 and TRBJ2-5, with 11 nucleotides matching TRBD2. The J call may not be correct, given that the DNA end is closer to TRBJ2-7. This CDR3 has 14 amino acids. Germline CDR1 PRHDT, CDR2 FYEKMQ (reference sequence). The CDR3: CASSAGLAVYEQYF. The CDR3 coding sequence is TGTGCCAGCAGCGCGGGACTAGCGGTATACGAGCAGTACTTC.

The J gene is TRBJ2-7, the V gene TRBV25-1; the match to TRBD1 covers 7 bases. Germline CDR1 and CDR2: MGHDK and SYGVNS. The CDR3 spans 15 residues. V gave up 8 bases and J gave up 0 bases; unmatched junction bases: 10. The CDR3 DNA is TGTGCCAGCGGACAGGCCTCTCGTGGCTCCTACGAGCAGTACTTC. This gives the protein CASGQASRGSYEQYF.

The chain is built from TRBV7-2 and TRBJ1-1; D remains ambiguous. The CDR3 spans 13 residues. Germline-derived CDR1 and CDR2 are SGHTA and FQGNSA. V gave up 5 bases and J gave up 0 bases, with 7 bases separating them. CDR3 coding DNA: TGTGCCAGCAGCCCTCATGTGAACACTGAAGCTTTCTTT. Translated: CASSPHVNTEAFF.

The gene calls are TRBV5-1 and TRBJ2-1; 11 bases are shared with TRBD2. Germline V CDR1 and CDR2: SGHRS, YFSETQ. V dropped 4 bases and J dropped 0; count of bases not matched to a gene: 6. The length of the CDR3 is 17 residues. The CDR3 coding sequence is TGCGCCAGCAGCCTAGGGACTAGCGGAGCCTCCTACAATGAGCAGTTCTTC. This translates into CASSLGTSGASYNEQFF.

The chain is built from TRBV28 and TRBJ2-7; possibly TRBD1 for D (6 bases). The CDR3 is 15 amino acids. The ends were cut back, 8 bases at V and 0 bases at J, with 17 bases in the middle. Germline-derived CDR1 and CDR2 are MDHEN and SYDVKM. CDR3 region: CASHTPGHGSYEQYF. The DNA for the CDR3 is TGTGCCAGCCATACTCCGGGACACGGCTCCTACGAGCAGTACTTC.

The V and J genes are TRBV11-3 and TRBJ2-7; D ambiguous. The CDR3 is 14 amino acids. Trimming left V 5 bases short and J 0 bases short, with 11 bases between. Germline CDR1 reads SGHNT; CDR2 reads YENEEA. CDR3 coding DNA: TGTGCCAGCAGCCCTTACACCGGCTCCTACGAGCAGTACTTC. Its translation: CASSPYTGSYEQYF.

V and J are TRBV12-5 and TRBJ2-7; D remains ambiguous. This CDR3 has 15 residues. CDR1 is LGHNT, CDR2 FRNRAP, per germline. Trimming left V 0 bases short and J 3 bases short, with 12 bases between. DNA for the CDR3: TGTGCTAGTGGTTTGGTACCTGGTTTAGTCTACGAGCAGTACTTC. This encodes CASGLVPGLVYEQYF.